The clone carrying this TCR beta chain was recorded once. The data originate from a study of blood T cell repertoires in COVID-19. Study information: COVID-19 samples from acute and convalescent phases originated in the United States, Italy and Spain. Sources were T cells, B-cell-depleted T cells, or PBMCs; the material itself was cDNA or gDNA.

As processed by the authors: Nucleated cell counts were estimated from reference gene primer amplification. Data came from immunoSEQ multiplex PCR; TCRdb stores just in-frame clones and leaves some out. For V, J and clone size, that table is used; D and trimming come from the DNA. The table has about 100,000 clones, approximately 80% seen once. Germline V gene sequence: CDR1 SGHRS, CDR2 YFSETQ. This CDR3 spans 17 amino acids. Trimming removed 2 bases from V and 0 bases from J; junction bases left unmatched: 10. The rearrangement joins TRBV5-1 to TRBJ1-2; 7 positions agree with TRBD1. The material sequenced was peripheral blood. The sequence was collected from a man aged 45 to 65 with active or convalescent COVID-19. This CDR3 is CASSFTGTALTNYGYTF. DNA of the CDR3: TGCGCCAGCAGCTTTACCGGGACAGCACTTACTAACTATGGCTACACCTTC.